This T cell receptor (beta chain) was identified in a study of CD8+ T cells in alopecia areata. Overall study results and limits: In scalp and blood during tofacitinib, many expanded lesional clones persisted.

Noted treatment: oral pan-JAK inhibitor, 5-10 mg twice daily. Collection of lesional scalp punch biopsies and peripheral blood was performed in alopecia areata patients. This clone showed up just a few times. Its antigen is as yet unknown. Following RNA extraction, reverse transcription yielded cDNA that acted as the sequencing template. The repertoire was sequenced with immunoSEQ multiplex PCR; TCRdb's copy has only in-frame clones and lacks some. Of over 150,000 clones in the sample, more than 55% are singletons; the top ten hold approximately 0.7%. V gave up 4 bases and J gave up 0 bases, with 11 bases separating them. Per the germline V gene, CDR1 is LNHDA and CDR2 is SQIVND (reference sequence). CDR3 length equals 15 residues.

The gene calls are TRBV19 and TRBJ2-3, with D possibly being TRBD1 or TRBD2 (6 bases each). Source: CD4+ T cells sorted from blood, taken at week 4, from a patient treated with tofacitinib. This receptor was taken from a human donor with alopecia areata. Here the CDR3 reads CASSKGGTSTDTQYF. DNA of the CDR3: TGTGCCAGTAGTAAGGGGGGCACTAGCACAGATACGCAGTATTTT.